Listed here are 5 T cell receptor beta chains from one sample, sequenced in a study of shared clonotypes between healthy human individuals. Method: immunoSEQ multiplex PCR; TCRdb's copy keeps in-frame clones and lacks some. The sample has over 1.4 million clones, roughly 95% seen once. Sequenced material: naive CD4+ T cells sorted from blood. As for subset: CD45RA+ positively selected. Source of these receptors: a man in his thirties or forties in good health.

The chain carries TRBV19 and TRBJ2-1; 15 bases map to TRBD2. This CDR3 has 16 amino acids. Trimming removed 6 bases from V and 6 bases from J; junction bases left unmatched: 6. Germline-derived CDR1 and CDR2 are LNHDA and SQIVND (reference sequence). The CDR3 sequence: CASSRTSGRGRNEQFF. The CDR3 bases are TGTGCCAGTAGCCGGACTAGCGGGAGGGGCCGCAATGAGCAGTTCTTC.

Regarding this clone: Other DNA sequences within the sample encode an identical CDR3. The CDR3 DNA follows: TGTGCCAGCAGCCGGGACAGGGTAGATGGCTACACCTTC. This gives the protein CASSRDRVDGYTF. The chain has TRBV28 and TRBJ1-2; 9 bases are a match to TRBD1. The CDR3 has 13 amino acids. Germline V gene data show CDR1 as MDHEN and CDR2 as SYDVKM. Losses at the gene ends were 6 bases for V and 6 bases for J; bases not matched to a gene: 5.

The chain is built from TRBV30 and TRBJ2-7; no reliable D call. The V end lost 3 bases, the J end lost 6 bases, and 9 bases lay between the germline ends. Germline V lookup: CDR1 GTSNPN, CDR2 SVGIG (reference sequence). The CDR3 extends over 11 amino acids. The CDR3, as DNA: TGTGCCTGGAGCGCTGTCCTCGAGCAGTACTTC. Translating gives CAWSAVLEQYF. Drawing the rest from reference TRBV30 and TRBJ2-7, the complete variable domain is SQTIHQWPATLVQPVGSPLSLECTVEGTSNPNLYWYRQAAGRGLQLLFYSVGIGQISSEVPQNLSASRPQDRQFILSSKKLLLSDSGFYLCAWSAVLEQYFGPGTRLTVT.

The rearrangement links TRBV7-9 to TRBJ1-3; 7 positions agree with TRBD1. The CDR3 has 17 residues. Germline V gene lookup returns CDR1 SEHNR and CDR2 FQNEAQ (reference sequence). The V gene end was trimmed by 5 bases and the J gene end by 0 bases; junction bases not matched to a gene: 10. This CDR3 is CASSPTGLKDSGNTIYF. The CDR3 coding sequence is TGTGCCAGCAGCCCGACAGGGTTGAAAGACTCTGGAAACACCATATATTTT.

The chain combines TRBV9 with TRBJ2-3, with TRBD2 identical over 8 bases. The germline CDR1 and CDR2 sequences are SGDLS and YYNGEE. The CDR3 spans 14 residues. V lost 6 bases, J lost 5 bases, and 8 bases stayed unmatched. This chain's CDR3 is CASTPGLVQDTQYF. The CDR3 DNA sequence: TGTGCCAGCACCCCGGGACTAGTTCAAGATACGCAGTATTTT.